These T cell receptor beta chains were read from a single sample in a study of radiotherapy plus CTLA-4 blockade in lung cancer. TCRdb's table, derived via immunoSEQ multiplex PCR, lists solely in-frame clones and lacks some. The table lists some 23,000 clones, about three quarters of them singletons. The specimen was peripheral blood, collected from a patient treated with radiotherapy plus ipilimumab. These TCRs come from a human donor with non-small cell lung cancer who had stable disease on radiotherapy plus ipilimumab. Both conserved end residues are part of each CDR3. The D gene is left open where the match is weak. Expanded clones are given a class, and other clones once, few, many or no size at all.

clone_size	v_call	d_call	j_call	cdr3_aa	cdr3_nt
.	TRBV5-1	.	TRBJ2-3	CASSSASTDTQYF	TGCGCCAGCAGCTCCGCTAGCACAGATACGCAGTATTTT
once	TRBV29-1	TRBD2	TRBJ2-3	CSAGLEDTQYF	TGCAGCGCTGGACTAGAGGATACGCAGTATTTT
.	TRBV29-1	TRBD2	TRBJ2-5	CSARIGVAGGQETQYF	TGCAGCGCCCGGATAGGAGTAGCGGGAGGGCAAGAGACCCAGTACTTC
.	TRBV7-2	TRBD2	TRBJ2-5	CASSLGSSGSIETQYF	TGTGCCAGCAGCTTAGGCTCTAGCGGGAGCATAGAGACCCAGTACTTC
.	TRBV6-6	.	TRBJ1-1	CASSYSTGTEAFF	TGTGCCAGCAGTTACTCGACGGGGACTGAAGCTTTCTTT
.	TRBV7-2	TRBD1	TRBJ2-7	CASSLEPGGAYEQYF	TGTGCCAGCAGCTTAGAGCCAGGGGGCGCCTACGAGCAGTACTTC
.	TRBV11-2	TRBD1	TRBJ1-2	CASSLVGRGKNYGYTF	TGTGCCAGCAGCTTAGTAGGCAGGGGGAAAAACTATGGCTACACCTTC
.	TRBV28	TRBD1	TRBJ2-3	CASNYGYQGADTQYF	TGTGCCAGCAACTACGGCTATCAGGGGGCCGATACGCAGTATTTT
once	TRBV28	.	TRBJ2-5	CASIGGQETQYF	TGTGCCAGCATCGGGGGTCAAGAGACCCAGTACTTC
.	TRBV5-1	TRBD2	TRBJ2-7	CASSTGTSGSYEQYF	TGCGCCAGCAGCACAGGGACTAGCGGTTCCTACGAGCAGTACTTC
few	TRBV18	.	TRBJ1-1	CASSPSAGTEAFF	TGTGCCAGCTCACCCTCGGCGGGAACTGAAGCTTTCTTT
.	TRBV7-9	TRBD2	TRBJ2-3	CASNPSGMGGADTQYF	TGTGCCAGCAACCCTAGCGGGATGGGCGGTGCAGATACGCAGTATTTT
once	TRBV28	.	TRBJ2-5	CASSLLGVTQYF	TGTGCCAGCAGTTTATTGGGAGTGACCCAGTACTTC
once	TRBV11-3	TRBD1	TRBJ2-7	CASSSLGQGEQPAYEQYF	TGTGCCAGCAGCTCCCTGGGACAGGGGGAACAACCGGCCTACGAGCAGTACTTC
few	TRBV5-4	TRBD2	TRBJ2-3	CASSFGNFRAGGTDTQYF	TGTGCCAGCAGCTTTGGAAATTTCCGAGCGGGAGGGACAGATACGCAGTATTTT
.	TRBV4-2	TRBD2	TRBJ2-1	CASSQDGLAGINEQFF	TGTGCCAGCAGCCAAGACGGGCTAGCGGGAATCAATGAGCAGTTCTTC
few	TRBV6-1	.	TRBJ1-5	CASSGRGGENSNQPQHF	TGTGCCAGCAGTGGTCGGGGGGGGGAAAATAGCAATCAGCCCCAGCATTTT
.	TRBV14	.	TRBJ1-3	CASSHQGPLYTAGNTIYF	TGTGCCAGCAGTCACCAAGGTCCCTTGTACACTGCTGGAAACACCATATATTTT
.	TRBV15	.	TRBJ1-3	CATSGPPGSGNTIYF	TGTGCCACCAGCGGACCTCCAGGCTCTGGAAACACCATATATTTT
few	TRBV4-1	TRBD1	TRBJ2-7	CASSRTGGGESEQYF	TGCGCCAGCAGCCGGACAGGGGGCGGAGAATCCGAGCAGTACTTC
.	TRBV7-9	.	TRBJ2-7	CASSRGQGVSQPTPDEQYF	TGTGCCAGCAGCAGGGGCCAAGGGGTTTCACAACCAACTCCTGACGAGCAGTACTTC
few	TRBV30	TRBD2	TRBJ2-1	CAWAPGGPLPEQFF	TGTGCCTGGGCCCCGGGAGGTCCCCTCCCCGAGCAGTTCTTC